This is a list of T cell receptor beta chains from one sample in a study of T cells after yellow fever vaccination. A single record per CDR3 protein comes from TCRdb applying MiXCR to the 5' RACE reads. This sample yields 100,000 to 150,000 distinct CDR3 sequences, of which roughly 9% are seen a single time; approximately 39% belongs to the top ten. The sample here was CD8+ T cells sorted from PBMCs, taken on the day of the yellow fever booster vaccination. The receptors here all came from a young man who received the YFV17D yellow fever vaccine. CDR3s include the opening cysteine and the closing phenylalanine or tryptophan. The order of the fields is D gene, clone size, V gene, CDR3 length, J gene, CDR3 DNA, CDR3 protein. The D gene is left open where the match is weak. A clone size is listed for some rows: how often the clone was seen (once, few, many), or a class if it is expanded.

d_call: .
clone_size: .
v_call: TRBV7-9
cdr3_length: 15
j_call: TRBJ2-3
cdr3_nt: TGTGCCAGCAGCCATCTCCGGGGGGCGTCAGATACGCAGTATTTT
cdr3_aa: CASSHLRGASDTQYF

d_call: .
clone_size: few
v_call: TRBV6-6
cdr3_length: 14
j_call: TRBJ2-3
cdr3_nt: TGTGCCAGCAGTTCCGGACTAACATCAGATACGCAGTATTTT
cdr3_aa: CASSSGLTSDTQYF

d_call: TRBD1
clone_size: .
v_call: TRBV12-3/TRBV12-4
cdr3_length: 16
j_call: TRBJ2-2
cdr3_nt: TGTGCCAGCAGTTCGTCCGGGACAGGGAACACCGGGGAGCTGTTTTTT
cdr3_aa: CASSSSGTGNTGELFF

d_call: TRBD1
clone_size: few
v_call: TRBV6-5
cdr3_length: 15
j_call: TRBJ1-6
cdr3_nt: TGTGCCAGCAGTACATGGACAGGGAATAATTCACCCCTCCACTTT
cdr3_aa: CASSTWTGNNSPLHF

d_call: .
clone_size: few
v_call: TRBV21-1
cdr3_length: 17
j_call: TRBJ2-3
cdr3_nt: TGTGCCAGCAGACTTGTCGGAAGCGGGGGGATTTCGGATACGCAGTATTTT
cdr3_aa: CASRLVGSGGISDTQYF

d_call: TRBD2
clone_size: .
v_call: TRBV11-2
cdr3_length: 18
j_call: TRBJ2-1
cdr3_nt: TGTGCCAGCAGCCGAATAGAGTGGCTAGCGGGGGGAGGGAATGAGCAGTTCTTC
cdr3_aa: CASSRIEWLAGGGNEQFF

d_call: TRBD1
clone_size: .
v_call: TRBV5-6
cdr3_length: 15
j_call: TRBJ2-1
cdr3_nt: TGTGCCAGCAGCCCCCCAGGGGGCTCCTACAATGAGCAGTTCTTC
cdr3_aa: CASSPPGGSYNEQFF

d_call: .
clone_size: many
v_call: TRBV24-1
cdr3_length: 13
j_call: TRBJ2-3
cdr3_nt: TGTGCCACCAGTGAACCGGGCACAGATACGCAGTATTTT
cdr3_aa: CATSEPGTDTQYF

d_call: .
clone_size: few
v_call: TRBV3-1
cdr3_length: 11
j_call: TRBJ2-7
cdr3_nt: TGTGCCAGCAGCCAACGCCACGAGCAGTACTTC
cdr3_aa: CASSQRHEQYF

d_call: TRBD1
clone_size: few
v_call: TRBV10-3
cdr3_length: 19
j_call: TRBJ2-3
cdr3_nt: TGTGCCATCAGTGACGCGGGACAGGGGCCCTTAAGGAGCACAGATACGCAGTATTTT
cdr3_aa: CAISDAGQGPLRSTDTQYF

d_call: TRBD1
clone_size: many
v_call: TRBV20-1
cdr3_length: 15
j_call: TRBJ2-1
cdr3_nt: TGCAGTGCTAGAGATCGACAGGGGCCCTACAATGAGCAGTTCTTC
cdr3_aa: CSARDRQGPYNEQFF

d_call: TRBD1
clone_size: .
v_call: TRBV4-1
cdr3_length: 16
j_call: TRBJ2-1
cdr3_nt: TGCGCCAGCAGCCATAACAGGGGAGAATCCTACAATGAGCAGTTCTTC
cdr3_aa: CASSHNRGESYNEQFF

d_call: TRBD1
clone_size: many
v_call: TRBV7-9
cdr3_length: 14
j_call: TRBJ2-5
cdr3_nt: TGTGCCAGCAGAATACAGGGGCCACAAGAGACCCAGTACTTC
cdr3_aa: CASRIQGPQETQYF

d_call: .
clone_size: few
v_call: TRBV15
cdr3_length: 14
j_call: TRBJ2-3
cdr3_nt: TGTGCCACCAGCAGAGGAAGGGGGACAGATACGCAGTATTTT
cdr3_aa: CATSRGRGTDTQYF

d_call: .
clone_size: many
v_call: TRBV7-8
cdr3_length: 14
j_call: TRBJ1-6
cdr3_nt: TGTGCCAGCGGGTCAGGGATCTGGAATTCACCCCTCCACTTT
cdr3_aa: CASGSGIWNSPLHF

d_call: .
clone_size: many
v_call: TRBV4-1
cdr3_length: 13
j_call: TRBJ2-3
cdr3_nt: TGCGCCAGCAGCCAGGACTACACAGATACGCAGTATTTT
cdr3_aa: CASSQDYTDTQYF

d_call: .
clone_size: few
v_call: TRBV7-2
cdr3_length: 14
j_call: TRBJ1-1
cdr3_nt: TGTGCCAGCAGCTCCCTGGGTGGGGGCGTTGAAGCTTTCTTT
cdr3_aa: CASSSLGGGVEAFF

d_call: TRBD2
clone_size: many
v_call: TRBV20-1
cdr3_length: 17
j_call: TRBJ2-1
cdr3_nt: TGCAGTGCCCGACCGGGACTAGCGGGGGAGTTTGACAATGAGCAGTTCTTC
cdr3_aa: CSARPGLAGEFDNEQFF

d_call: .
clone_size: few
v_call: TRBV4-3
cdr3_length: 13
j_call: TRBJ2-3
cdr3_nt: TGCGCCAGCAGCCAAGATCCTCCAGATACGCAGTATTTT
cdr3_aa: CASSQDPPDTQYF

d_call: .
clone_size: .
v_call: TRBV4-3
cdr3_length: 18
j_call: TRBJ1-3
cdr3_nt: TGCGCCAGCAGCCAAGATCTATTGTCGGAGAGCTCTGGAAACACCATATATTTT
cdr3_aa: CASSQDLLSESSGNTIYF

d_call: TRBD1
clone_size: .
v_call: TRBV4-1
cdr3_length: 14
j_call: TRBJ2-5
cdr3_nt: TGCGCCAGCGACCCGGGACAGGGTTTCATGGCCCAGTACTTC
cdr3_aa: CASDPGQGFMAQYF

d_call: .
clone_size: many
v_call: TRBV15
cdr3_length: 17
j_call: TRBJ2-5
cdr3_nt: TGTGCCACCAGCAGAGATTTGACAGGCCGGGTCTCTCAGACCCAGTACTTC
cdr3_aa: CATSRDLTGRVSQTQYF

d_call: .
clone_size: few
v_call: TRBV2
cdr3_length: 15
j_call: TRBJ2-7
cdr3_nt: TGTGCCAGCTTCGGGGGACAACCTGCCCCCTACGAGCAGTACTTC
cdr3_aa: CASFGGQPAPYEQYF

d_call: TRBD1
clone_size: few
v_call: TRBV4-3
cdr3_length: 17
j_call: TRBJ2-7
cdr3_nt: TGCGCCAGCAGCACCGAATCCCGGGACAGGGGACTCTACGAGCAGTACTTC
cdr3_aa: CASSTESRDRGLYEQYF

d_call: TRBD2
clone_size: many
v_call: TRBV4-3
cdr3_length: 18
j_call: TRBJ2-2
cdr3_nt: TGCGCCAGCAGCCAAGATGCTCTAGCGGGGAAGTTCACCGGGGAGCTGTTTTTT
cdr3_aa: CASSQDALAGKFTGELFF

d_call: TRBD2
clone_size: few
v_call: TRBV20-1
cdr3_length: 12
j_call: TRBJ2-5
cdr3_nt: TGCAGTGCTAGACTAGCGGGGAAGTCCCAGTACTTC
cdr3_aa: CSARLAGKSQYF

d_call: TRBD1
clone_size: .
v_call: TRBV6-1
cdr3_length: 17
j_call: TRBJ1-2
cdr3_nt: TGTGCCAGCAGTGAGGGGACAGGAGCCTTCACTAACTATGGCTACACCTTC
cdr3_aa: CASSEGTGAFTNYGYTF

d_call: .
clone_size: many
v_call: TRBV20-1
cdr3_length: 11
j_call: TRBJ1-1
cdr3_nt: TGCAGTTGGACCATGAACACTGAAGCTTTCTTT
cdr3_aa: CSWTMNTEAFF

d_call: .
clone_size: many
v_call: TRBV4-2
cdr3_length: 13
j_call: TRBJ2-2
cdr3_nt: TGTGCCAGCAGCCAAGGGGCCACCGGGGAGCTGTTTTTT
cdr3_aa: CASSQGATGELFF

d_call: .
clone_size: .
v_call: TRBV5-5
cdr3_length: 15
j_call: TRBJ1-1
cdr3_nt: TGTGCCAGCAGCTTGTGGGACGGCACTAGCACTGAAGCTTTCTTT
cdr3_aa: CASSLWDGTSTEAFF

d_call: .
clone_size: few
v_call: TRBV12-3/TRBV12-4
cdr3_length: 14
j_call: TRBJ2-2
cdr3_nt: TGTGCCAGCCCTACGGACTGGAACACCGGGGAGCTGTTTTTT
cdr3_aa: CASPTDWNTGELFF

d_call: .
clone_size: few
v_call: TRBV7-6
cdr3_length: 13
j_call: TRBJ2-5
cdr3_nt: TGTGCCAGCAGCTTAAGGTTGGGTGAGACCCAGTACTTC
cdr3_aa: CASSLRLGETQYF

d_call: .
clone_size: .
v_call: TRBV7-6
cdr3_length: 14
j_call: TRBJ2-4
cdr3_nt: TGTGCCAGCAGCTTAGCGGACAGCTGGGGCATTCAGTACTTC
cdr3_aa: CASSLADSWGIQYF

d_call: TRBD2
clone_size: few
v_call: TRBV6-5
cdr3_length: 15
j_call: TRBJ2-5
cdr3_nt: TGTGCCAGCAGTCTTCGCGGGGGGGCGAAGGAGACCCAGTACTTC
cdr3_aa: CASSLRGGAKETQYF

d_call: .
clone_size: few
v_call: TRBV5-5
cdr3_length: 16
j_call: TRBJ1-2
cdr3_nt: TGTGCCAGCAGCTTGGCCGAAGGATCCCATCTCTATGGCTACACCTTC
cdr3_aa: CASSLAEGSHLYGYTF

d_call: TRBD2
clone_size: few
v_call: TRBV29-1
cdr3_length: 15
j_call: TRBJ2-3
cdr3_nt: TGCAGCGTTGAAGCTAGCGGGGCCCCCACAGATACGCAGTATTTT
cdr3_aa: CSVEASGAPTDTQYF

d_call: .
clone_size: .
v_call: TRBV4-1
cdr3_length: 15
j_call: TRBJ2-5
cdr3_nt: TGCGCCAGCAGCCAAGACTTAGCGAAGCAAGAGACCCAGTACTTC
cdr3_aa: CASSQDLAKQETQYF

d_call: .
clone_size: few
v_call: TRBV7-8
cdr3_length: 16
j_call: TRBJ2-3
cdr3_nt: TGTGCCAGCAGCGCCCCCGGACTAACTTCGGCGGATACGCAGTATTTT
cdr3_aa: CASSAPGLTSADTQYF

d_call: .
clone_size: few
v_call: TRBV4-3
cdr3_length: 15
j_call: TRBJ1-4
cdr3_nt: TGCGCCAGCAGCCATAGTTGGGGGGTATTTGAAAAACTGTTTTTT
cdr3_aa: CASSHSWGVFEKLFF

d_call: .
clone_size: few
v_call: TRBV7-9
cdr3_length: 14
j_call: TRBJ2-5
cdr3_nt: TGTGCCAGCAGCGGAAGAGGCAGGCAAGAGACCCAGTACTTC
cdr3_aa: CASSGRGRQETQYF

d_call: .
clone_size: few
v_call: TRBV20-1
cdr3_length: 16
j_call: TRBJ1-2
cdr3_nt: TGCAGTGCTCTCCCCGACTCGGACGGGCCTAACTATGGCTACACCTTC
cdr3_aa: CSALPDSDGPNYGYTF

d_call: .
clone_size: .
v_call: TRBV7-2
cdr3_length: 13
j_call: TRBJ1-2
cdr3_nt: TGTGCCAGCAGACGACGGGCGCCCTATGGCTACACCTTC
cdr3_aa: CASRRRAPYGYTF

d_call: .
clone_size: few
v_call: TRBV7-9
cdr3_length: 14
j_call: TRBJ2-4
cdr3_nt: TGTGCCAGCAGCCCTGGGACTTTCCCGAACATTCAGTACTTC
cdr3_aa: CASSPGTFPNIQYF

d_call: .
clone_size: few
v_call: TRBV5-4
cdr3_length: 15
j_call: TRBJ2-7
cdr3_nt: TGTGCCAGCAGCTTAGGGACAAGTAGCTCCTACGAGCAGTACTTC
cdr3_aa: CASSLGTSSSYEQYF

d_call: .
clone_size: many
v_call: TRBV4-1
cdr3_length: 10
j_call: TRBJ2-5
cdr3_nt: TGCGCCAGCAAGGGGGAGACCCAGTACTTC
cdr3_aa: CASKGETQYF

d_call: .
clone_size: few
v_call: TRBV6-1
cdr3_length: 13
j_call: TRBJ2-3
cdr3_nt: TGTGCCAGCAGCATAGGGGGCACAGATACGCAGTATTTT
cdr3_aa: CASSIGGTDTQYF

d_call: TRBD2
clone_size: .
v_call: TRBV29-1
cdr3_length: 15
j_call: TRBJ2-5
cdr3_nt: TGCAGCGTTGAAGAAGGGCGGGGGAATCAAGAGACCCAGTACTTC
cdr3_aa: CSVEEGRGNQETQYF

d_call: .
clone_size: few
v_call: TRBV7-8
cdr3_length: 18
j_call: TRBJ2-6
cdr3_nt: TGTGCCAGCAGCTCTGAGACAGACTTGGGGAGGGGGGCCAACGTCCTGACTTTC
cdr3_aa: CASSSETDLGRGANVLTF

d_call: .
clone_size: .
v_call: TRBV6-5
cdr3_length: 14
j_call: TRBJ2-3
cdr3_nt: TGTGCCAGCAGTTACTCTGCTAGCACAGATACGCAGTATTTT
cdr3_aa: CASSYSASTDTQYF

d_call: .
clone_size: .
v_call: TRBV13
cdr3_length: 14
j_call: TRBJ1-1
cdr3_nt: TGTGCCAGCAGCTTAGCACAGGGCAACACTGAAGCTTTCTTT
cdr3_aa: CASSLAQGNTEAFF

d_call: .
clone_size: few
v_call: TRBV5-1
cdr3_length: 15
j_call: TRBJ1-2
cdr3_nt: TGCGCCAGCAGCTTGGTGGCGGGGGGATTGGATGGCTACACCTTC
cdr3_aa: CASSLVAGGLDGYTF

d_call: .
clone_size: .
v_call: TRBV9
cdr3_length: 18
j_call: TRBJ2-2
cdr3_nt: TGTGCCAGCAGCTCCCGGGTTGTGGGGGGAAAAACCACCGGGGAGCTGTTTTTT
cdr3_aa: CASSSRVVGGKTTGELFF

d_call: TRBD1
clone_size: .
v_call: TRBV7-3
cdr3_length: 16
j_call: TRBJ1-1
cdr3_nt: TGTGCCAGCAGATACGAGACAGGGGGCCTGAACACTGAAGCTTTCTTT
cdr3_aa: CASRYETGGLNTEAFF

d_call: .
clone_size: few
v_call: TRBV6-2/TRBV6-3
cdr3_length: 13
j_call: TRBJ1-5
cdr3_nt: TGTGCCAGCTCCCGGCGGGGCAATCAGCCCCAGCATTTT
cdr3_aa: CASSRRGNQPQHF